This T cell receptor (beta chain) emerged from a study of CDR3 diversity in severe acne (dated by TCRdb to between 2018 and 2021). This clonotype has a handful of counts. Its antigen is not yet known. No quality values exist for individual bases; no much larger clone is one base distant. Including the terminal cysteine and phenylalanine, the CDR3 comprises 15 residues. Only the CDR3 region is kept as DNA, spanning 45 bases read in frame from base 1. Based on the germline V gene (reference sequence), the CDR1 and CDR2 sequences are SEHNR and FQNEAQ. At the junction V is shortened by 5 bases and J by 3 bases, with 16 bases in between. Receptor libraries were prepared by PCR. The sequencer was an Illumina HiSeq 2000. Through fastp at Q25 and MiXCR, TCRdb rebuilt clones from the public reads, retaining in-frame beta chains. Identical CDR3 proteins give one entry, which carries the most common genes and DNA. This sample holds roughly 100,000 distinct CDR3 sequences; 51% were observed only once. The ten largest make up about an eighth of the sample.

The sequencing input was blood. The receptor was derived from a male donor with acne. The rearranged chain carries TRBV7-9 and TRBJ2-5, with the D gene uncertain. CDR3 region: CASSDRKKGEETQYF. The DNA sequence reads TGTGCCAGCAGCGACCGAAAAAAGGGCGAAGAGACCCAGTACTTC.